A selection of T cell receptor beta chains follows, all from one sample in a study of T cell repertoires in cytomegalovirus infection. TCRdb itself ran the reads through MiXCR, one entry per CDR3 protein. The sample has 490,000 or so distinct CDR3 sequences, roughly 12% seen once. Input material: PBMCs. The source is a human donor in good health (CMV status not recorded). Some clones in this sample may be carry-over from other donors' samples. The CDR3 runs from the conserved cysteine through the conserved F or W. Fields, in order: clone size, J gene, V gene, D gene, CDR3 DNA, CDR3 protein. A D gene is named only where the DNA matches it firmly. Clone size is shown for a subset of rows, as once, few, many or a class of expanded clone.

. TRBJ2-1 TRBV9 . TGTGCCAGCAGCGTAGACCGTGACAAGCAGTTCTTC CASSVDRDKQFF
few TRBJ1-1 TRBV7-9 TRBD1 TGTGCCAGCAAGAGGACAGGTAACACTGAAGCTTTCTTT CASKRTGNTEAFF
many TRBJ2-3 TRBV6-5 . TGTGCCAGCAGTTACAGGTCCAGCACAGATACGCAGTATTTT CASSYRSSTDTQYF
. TRBJ1-6 TRBV3-1 . TGTGCCAGCAGCCAAGAAAGCCACACGGATAATTCACCCCTCCACTTT CASSQESHTDNSPLHF
. TRBJ2-3 TRBV14 . TGTGCCAGCAGCCAAGACCGGGTGGACACAGATACGCAGTATTTT CASSQDRVDTDTQYF
few TRBJ2-6 TRBV15 . TGTGCCACTCGGGGAGAACGGGCTGGGGCCAACGTCCTGACTTTC CATRGERAGANVLTF
few TRBJ2-7 TRBV20-1 . TGCAGTGCTAGGAGGGCAGCCACTTCCTACGAGCAGTACTTC CSARRAATSYEQYF
many TRBJ2-2 TRBV9 . TGTGCCAGCAGCGTCGCCCGGAGACAGTCAAACACCGGGGAGCTGTTTTTT CASSVARRQSNTGELFF
. TRBJ2-7 TRBV3-1 . TGTGCCAGCAGCCAAAGAGGGTACCCGGGCGAGCAGTACTTC CASSQRGYPGEQYF
few TRBJ1-1 TRBV6-6 . TGTGCCAGCAGGGTCGGGACCGCGAACACTGAAGCTTTCTTT CASRVGTANTEAFF
. TRBJ2-7 TRBV16 . TGTGCCAGCAGTATAGAGAACGAGCAGTACTTC CASSIENEQYF
many TRBJ1-1 TRBV7-9 . TGTGCCAGCAGCTTAGTTCAGGCGAACACTGAAGCTTTCTTT CASSLVQANTEAFF
few TRBJ2-5 TRBV7-9 TRBD2 TGTGCCAGCAGCTCCGGGACTAGCGGAACAGGGACCCAGTACTTC CASSSGTSGTGTQYF
many TRBJ1-2 TRBV7-2 . TGTGCCAGCAGTCCCGGGACCCGGGGCTACACCTTC CASSPGTRGYTF
many TRBJ2-3 TRBV12-5 TRBD1 TGTGCTAGTGGTTTGCCCGGACAGGGAACCACAGATACGCAGTATTTT CASGLPGQGTTDTQYF
many TRBJ2-2 TRBV14 . TGTGCCAGCAGGAGAGGCACCACCGGGGAGCTGTTTTTT CASRRGTTGELFF
few TRBJ1-4 TRBV7-9 . TGTGCCAGCAGCTTAACGAGCCTTGGGGCCAATGAAAAACTGTTTTTT CASSLTSLGANEKLFF
. TRBJ1-4 TRBV12-3/TRBV12-4 . TGTGCCAGCAGTCCATCACGGGTATCTGAAAAACTGTTTTTT CASSPSRVSEKLFF
. TRBJ2-1 TRBV5-5 . TGTGCCAGCAGCTTTGGGGGCGGTAGTGAGCAGTTCTTC CASSFGGGSEQFF
many TRBJ2-6 TRBV12-3/TRBV12-4 . TGTGCCAGCAGTCCCCCCCGGGTCGGGGCCAACGTCCTGACTTTC CASSPPRVGANVLTF
many TRBJ1-2 TRBV7-8 . TGTGCCAGCAGCTTAGCGTCGGAATTGGGGGGCTACACCTTC CASSLASELGGYTF
. TRBJ2-3 TRBV24-1 TRBD2 TGTGCCACCAGTGATTCTAGCGGGGCCACAGATACGCAGTATTTT CATSDSSGATDTQYF
few TRBJ1-2 TRBV9 . TGTGCCAGCAGCGTAGGGACTAACTATGGCTACACCTTC CASSVGTNYGYTF
many TRBJ1-2 TRBV19 . TGTGCCAGTAGCAGCGACCGCTATGGCTACACCTTC CASSSDRYGYTF
. TRBJ2-5 TRBV5-4 . TGTGCCAGCAGCCCCGGGCCCCTGGAGACCCAGTACTTC CASSPGPLETQYF
few TRBJ2-1 TRBV5-1 . TGCGCCTCCAAAGGGGGTGGCAATACGAATGAGCAGTTCTTC CASKGGGNTNEQFF
. TRBJ1-3 TRBV20-1 . TGCAGTGCTAGCCTCCGGGACAACTCTGGAAACACCATATATTTT CSASLRDNSGNTIYF
. TRBJ2-3 TRBV9 TRBD2 TGTGCCAGCAGCCCCTATAGCGGGGGGGCCGTCACAGATACGCAGTATTTT CASSPYSGGAVTDTQYF
few TRBJ2-2 TRBV6-5 TRBD1 TGTGCCAGCAGAAGACAGGGTGCAACCACCGGGGAGCTGTTTTTT CASRRQGATTGELFF
many TRBJ1-1 TRBV19 . TGTGCCAGTAGTATTGGGGCAGACACTGAAGCTTTCTTT CASSIGADTEAFF
many TRBJ2-2 TRBV7-3 . TGTGCCAGCAGCTTAAAAGGGTCCGGGGAGCTGTTTTTT CASSLKGSGELFF
few TRBJ2-1 TRBV20-1 TRBD2 TGCAGTGCCGCGACTAGCGGGGGGTATGACAATGAGCAGTTCTTC CSAATSGGYDNEQFF
few TRBJ1-2 TRBV28 . TGTGCCAGCAGTCCCGGACAGTCGGTTTATGGCTACACCTTC CASSPGQSVYGYTF
many TRBJ1-4 TRBV7-8 . TGTGCCAGCAGCCGAACCGGGTCCAGAGGTGAAAAACTGTTTTTT CASSRTGSRGEKLFF
many TRBJ2-5 TRBV24-1 . TGTGCCACCAGTGACGCTAGCCGGCCCCTGGAGACCCAGTACTTC CATSDASRPLETQYF
many TRBJ1-2 TRBV29-1 TRBD1 TGCAGCGTTGAGTTGGGGACAGGGGTTAGCTATGGCTACACCTTC CSVELGTGVSYGYTF
many TRBJ1-1 TRBV7-2 . TGTGCCAGCAGCCAGACAGGGAACACTGAAGCTTTCTTT CASSQTGNTEAFF
few TRBJ2-1 TRBV6-2/TRBV6-3 . TGTGCCAGCAGTCCCCGCGGCGGGGACTCCTACAATGAGCAGTTCTTC CASSPRGGDSYNEQFF
few TRBJ2-3 TRBV10-3 . TGTACCATCAGTGACAGCACAGATACGCAGTATTTT CTISDSTDTQYF
many TRBJ2-6 TRBV27 . TGTGCCAGCAGTGTCCTCGACTCTGGGGCCAACGTCCTGACTTTC CASSVLDSGANVLTF
. TRBJ2-3 TRBV29-1 . TGCAGCGTCATCGGGACCCTCACAGATACGCAGTATTTT CSVIGTLTDTQYF
many TRBJ2-7 TRBV15 TRBD2 TGTGCCACCAGCAGACAGGGGAGCGGGAGTCCCGAGCAGTACTTC CATSRQGSGSPEQYF
. TRBJ2-5 TRBV24-1 TRBD1 TGTGCCACCAGTGAGACAGGGCTGGGGGAGACCCAGTACTTC CATSETGLGETQYF
. TRBJ1-2 TRBV6-5 TRBD1 TGTGCCAGCAGTATGGGGGACAGGGGGCATTGGGGCTACACCTTC CASSMGDRGHWGYTF
many TRBJ2-6 TRBV7-6 . TGTGCCAGCAGCTCCCCTTTTCGAACTGGGGCCAACGTCCTGACTTTC CASSSPFRTGANVLTF
many TRBJ2-3 TRBV19 TRBD2 TGTGCCAGTAGTTGGGAGCTAGCGGGGGGGCCATCAGATACGCAGTATTTT CASSWELAGGPSDTQYF
many TRBJ1-5 TRBV6-1 . TGTGCCAGCAGCCAGGGACGGAACAATCAGCCCCAGCATTTT CASSQGRNNQPQHF
many TRBJ2-7 TRBV6-1 TRBD1 TGTGCCAGCAGGGAGACAGGGAGCTACGAGCAGTACTTC CASRETGSYEQYF
. TRBJ2-7 TRBV29-1 TRBD2 TGCAGCGTTAAGCGGGGGGGGTCCTACGAGCAGTACTTC CSVKRGGSYEQYF